The 27 T cell receptor beta chains below were found in one sample sequenced in a study of human T cells and chemical hapten exposure. Time point given: pre-sensitization, week 0. Specified treatment: therapeutic diphenylcyclopropenone sensitization with weekly scalp DPC. TCRdb passed the RACE reads through MiXCR, listing each CDR3 protein once. This table has more than 150,000 distinct CDR3 sequences, just under 30% appearing once. The material sequenced was whole blood, taken in connection with sensitization to the hapten diphenylcyclopropenone (DPC). The receptors were sampled from a woman aged 30 to 39 with alopecia areata. Some clones in this sample may be carry-over from other donors' samples.

This clonotype was seen a handful of times. DNA for the CDR3: TGTGCCAGCAGTTTTTCTCTGGGCCGGAGCTCTGGGGCCAACGTCCTGACTTTC. Protein product: CASSFSLGRSSGANVLTF. This chain links TRBV28 with TRBJ2-6; D ambiguous. This CDR3 has 18 residues. From germline, CDR1 is MDHEN and CDR2 SYDVKM. V lost 3 bases and J lost 0, with 15 bases in between.

The chain joins TRBV20-1 to TRBJ2-2; D is unresolved. From germline, CDR1 is DFQATT and CDR2 SNEGSKA (reference sequence). This CDR3 comprises 12 residues. Between the trimmed V and J ends, which lost 6 bases and 0 bases, there was a span of 5 bases. The DNA of the CDR3 is TGCAGTGCACAGCCGAACACCGGGGAGCTGTTTTTT. This codes for CSAQPNTGELFF.

This clonotype was seen more than once but under ten times. V gene TRBV6-2 or TRBV6-3 combines with J gene TRBJ2-7, with 9 bases fitting TRBD1. From germline, CDR1 is MNHEY and CDR2 SVGEGT. There are 17 residues in the CDR3. V gave up 7 bases and J gave up 6 bases; unmatched junction bases: 19. The CDR3 coding sequence is TGTGCCAGCAAAATACGGGCTGAGAGGGACAGGGCTGCCGAGCAGTACTTC. Translated, it gives CASKIRAERDRAAEQYF.

In its sample, this clonotype was seen a few times. The chain links TRBV14 to TRBJ2-5; D not certain. This CDR3 has 15 amino acids. V was trimmed by 1 base and J by 2 bases, leaving 11 bases between them. Germline V gene sequence: CDR1 SGHDN, CDR2 FVKESK. Here the CDR3 reads CASSQGMGRQETQYF. CDR3 nucleotides: TGTGCCAGCAGCCAAGGAATGGGTCGACAAGAGACCCAGTACTTC.

The sample holds a few counts of this clonotype. The chain carries TRBV18 and TRBJ2-3; no reliable D call. The CDR3 runs to 14 residues. Trimming removed 2 bases from V and 4 bases from J, with 10 bases in between. Germline V lookup: CDR1 KGHSH, CDR2 LQKENI. The CDR3 region has the DNA TGTGCCAGCTCACCAATCTCTGGGGCAGATACGCAGTATTTT. Protein: CASSPISGADTQYF.

The CDR3 reads CSAPRQGGTEAFF. In nucleotides, the CDR3 is TGCAGTGCCCCGAGACAGGGAGGCACTGAAGCTTTCTTT. The V and J genes are TRBV20-1 and TRBJ1-1, with 7 bases identical to TRBD1. Germline-derived CDR1 and CDR2 are DFQATT and SNEGSKA (reference sequence). The CDR3 has 13 amino acids. With V trimmed by 6 bases and J by 4 bases, 8 bases remained unmatched.

The chain links TRBV7-2 to TRBJ1-5; no definite D call. Trimming cost V 5 bases and J 0 bases, with 14 bases left between them. Germline V gives CDR1 SGHTA, CDR2 FQGNSA. The CDR3 covers 16 residues. In DNA form, the CDR3 reads TGTGCCAGCAGCCTTAGGACGGCATATAGCAATCAGCCCCAGCATTTT. Amino acid sequence: CASSLRTAYSNQPQHF.

The chain recombines TRBV10-3 with TRBJ2-3; perhaps D is TRBD1 or TRBD2 (6 bases each). Per the germline V gene, CDR1 is ENHRY and CDR2 is SYGVKD. This CDR3 comprises 13 residues. Trimming removed 6 bases at V and 5 bases at J, with 12 bases between. DNA for the CDR3: TGTGCCATCAGCCCCGGGGGCGGAGATACGCAGTATTTT. Residues: CAISPGGGDTQYF.

This clonotype has ten or more counts. The chain employs TRBV5-1 and TRBJ2-7, with 7 nucleotides matching TRBD1. The trim removed 4 bases at V and 4 bases at J, leaving 5 bases unmatched. The CDR3 length is 13 residues. Germline CDR1 is SGHRS and CDR2 is YFSETQ. This CDR3 reads CASSQGTAYEQYF. For the CDR3, the DNA is TGCGCCAGCAGCCAAGGGACAGCTTACGAGCAGTACTTC. The full variable domain, rest sourced from reference TRBV5-1 and TRBJ2-7, is KAGVTQTPRYLIKTRGQQVTLSCSPISGHRSVSWYQQTPGQGLQFLFEYFSETQRNKGNFPGRFSGRQFSNSRSEMNVSTLELGDSALYLCASSQGTAYEQYFGPGTRLTVT.

The chain is built from TRBV9 and TRBJ2-1, with D unresolved. Germline values: CDR1 SGDLS, CDR2 YYNGEE. The CDR3 length is 13 residues. The ends were cut back, 6 bases at V and 9 bases at J, with 16 bases in the middle. The CDR3 nucleotides read TGTGCCAGCAATTCCAGAGGATTAGGTGAGCAGTTCTTC. Encoded protein: CASNSRGLGEQFF.

To note about this clonotype: At one of its ends the junction is not consistent with the germline gene, which may arise from a read error. CDR3 coding DNA: TGCGCCAGCAGCATCGAATCCGGGATAGGAGCCCCTTTT. It encodes CASSIESGIGAPF. This rearrangement joins TRBV5-1 to TRBJ2-3, with D perhaps matching TRBD2 (5 bases). Germline V CDR1 and CDR2: SGHRS, YFSETQ. The CDR3 length is 13 residues.

The V gene is TRBV2, the J gene TRBJ2-2; 10 bases match TRBD1. The V gene end was trimmed by 5 bases and the J gene end by 7 bases; junction bases not matched to a gene: 7. CDR3 size: 15 residues. Germline-derived CDR1 and CDR2 are SNHLY and FYNNEI. DNA of the CDR3: TGTGCCAGCAGTCTCCGACAGGGGGCTTTCGGGGAGCTGTTTTTT. Its translation: CASSLRQGAFGELFF.

The chain joins TRBV28 to TRBJ1-2; D remains ambiguous. Germline CDR1 and CDR2: MDHEN and SYDVKM. The ends were cut back, 4 bases at V and 2 bases at J, with 11 bases in the middle. The CDR3 runs 14 residues. CDR3 in DNA: TGTGCCAGCAGTTCCTCCCCGGACAACTATGGCTACACCTTC. The encoded protein is CASSSSPDNYGYTF.

The table lists this clonotype with a few counts. This rearrangement joins TRBV27 to TRBJ2-3, with D unresolved. Germline loops: CDR1 MNHEY, CDR2 SMNVEV (reference sequence). The CDR3 sequence is 14 residues long. Trimming removed 5 bases from V and 8 bases from J, with 17 bases in between. CDR3 nucleotide sequence: TGTGCCAGCAGTCCAGCACGTGGCTGGGGTACGCAGTATTTT. Its protein product is CASSPARGWGTQYF.

The rearrangement links TRBV28 to TRBJ1-1; D is ambiguous. The germline V gene has CDR1 MDHEN and CDR2 SYDVKM. Trimming stripped 1 base from V and 0 bases from J, with 15 bases between. This CDR3 has 17 residues. The CDR3 DNA sequence: TGTGCCAGCAGTTTATTGGGCCAGGTTACTATGAACACTGAAGCTTTCTTT. This encodes CASSLLGQVTMNTEAFF.

This clonotype turned up a few times. The V call is TRBV4-3, the J call TRBJ2-1; D is possibly TRBD1 (6 bases). Germline V gene sequence: CDR1 LGHNA, CDR2 YSLEER. Trimming removed 0 bases from V and 2 bases from J, with 8 bases in between. The CDR3 contains 15 residues. CDR3 amino acids: CASSQEGAAYNEQFF. The CDR3 DNA sequence: TGCGCCAGCAGCCAAGAGGGGGCGGCCTACAATGAGCAGTTCTTC.

V and J are TRBV29-1 and TRBJ2-7; possibly TRBD2 for D (6 bases). The V gene's germline CDR1 is SQVTM and CDR2 ANQGSEA. The CDR3 covers 12 residues. V shed 4 bases and J shed 2 bases, with 9 bases lying between them. The CDR3 here is CSVGDSAYEQYF. The DNA for the CDR3 is TGCAGCGTTGGGGACTCAGCCTACGAGCAGTACTTC.

There are a few counts of this clonotype. The CDR3 is CASSQEARGPFTEAFF. The DNA of the CDR3 is TGCGCCAGCAGCCAAGAGGCCAGGGGCCCTTTCACTGAAGCTTTCTTT. The chain employs TRBV4-1 and TRBJ1-1, with TRBD1 as a possible D gene (6 bases). The V end was cut by 0 bases, the J end by 4 bases, with 15 bases between. Germline V CDR1 and CDR2: MGHRA, YSYEKL. The CDR3 has 16 residues.

This clonotype was recorded a few times. The V call is TRBV12-3 or TRBV12-4, the J call TRBJ2-5, with 10 bases fitting TRBD1. This CDR3 is 13 amino acids long. The V and J ends lost 6 bases and 5 bases, in that order; junction bases with no gene match: 3. The CDR3 bases are TGTGCCAGCAGAGGGACAGGGGATGAGACCCAGTACTTC. It is translated as CASRGTGDETQYF.

Only a few counts were recorded for this clonotype. The rearrangement uses TRBV2 and TRBJ1-1, with D possibly matching TRBD1 (5 bases). V was cut by 6 bases and J by 3 bases, with 8 bases left in between. Germline CDR1 and CDR2: SNHLY and FYNNEI. The CDR3 sequence is 12 residues long. CDR3 bases: TGTGCCAGCAGCGGGGGTTACACTGAAGCTTTCTTT. This encodes CASSGGYTEAFF.

The chain combines TRBV6-1 with TRBJ1-1, with TRBD1 identical over 9 bases. V trimming: 5 bases; J trimming: 0 bases; junction bases outside the gene matches: 4. Per the germline V gene, CDR1 is MNHNS and CDR2 is SASEGT. This CDR3 region has 15 residues. In DNA, the CDR3 is TGTGCCAGCAGTTACGGGACAGGGATGAACACTGAAGCTTTCTTT. Protein product: CASSYGTGMNTEAFF.

V usage is TRBV5-1 and J usage is TRBJ2-3; 9 bases line up with TRBD2. Losses at the gene ends were 1 base for V and 0 bases for J; bases not matched to a gene: 9. In germline, CDR1 is SGHRS, CDR2 YFSETQ. CDR3 length: 18 amino acids. Here the CDR3 reads CASSLRAGGPSSTDTQYF. The CDR3 coding sequence is TGCGCCAGCAGCTTGCGAGCGGGGGGCCCGTCTAGCACAGATACGCAGTATTTT. The variable domain in full, with the rest retrieved from reference TRBV5-1 and TRBJ2-3, is KAGVTQTPRYLIKTRGQQVTLSCSPISGHRSVSWYQQTPGQGLQFLFEYFSETQRNKGNFPGRFSGRQFSNSRSEMNVSTLELGDSALYLCASSLRAGGPSSTDTQYFGPGTRLTVL.

The chain couples TRBV7-3 to TRBJ1-6; 7 nucleotides align to TRBD1. This CDR3 contains 16 residues. The germline CDR1 and CDR2 sequences are SGHTA and FQGTGA. V gave up 1 base and J gave up 0 bases; unmatched junction bases: 0. CDR3 in amino acids: CASSLRDSSYNSPLHF. CDR3 DNA sequence: TGTGCCAGCAGCTTAAGGGACAGCTCCTATAATTCACCCCTCCACTTT. Variable domain in full (rest from reference TRBV7-3 and TRBJ1-6): GAGVSQTPSNKVTEKGKYVELRCDPISGHTALYWYRQSLGQGPEFLIYFQGTGAADDSGLPNDRFFAVRPEGSVSTLKIQRTERGDSAVYLCASSLRDSSYNSPLHFGNGTRLTVT.

The rearrangement uses TRBV28 and TRBJ2-3; D gene uncertain. V was shortened by 0 bases and J by 6 bases, with 4 bases between the two germline ends. This CDR3 is built from 12 residues. Germline V gene lookup returns CDR1 MDHEN and CDR2 SYDVKM. The CDR3 bases are TGTGCCAGCAGTTTATGGGGGGATACGCAGTATTTT. Amino acid sequence: CASSLWGDTQYF.

The chain's CDR3 is CASSSRDYLYNEQFF. CDR3 sequence (DNA): TGTGCCAGCAGTTCCCGGGACTATTTATACAATGAGCAGTTCTTC. The genes are TRBV28 and TRBJ2-1; 7 bases agree with TRBD2. The CDR3 is 15 amino acids. CDR1 is MDHEN, CDR2 SYDVKM, per germline. The ends lost 4 bases at V and 4 bases at J; junction bases unmatched: 7.

This chain uses TRBV11-2 with TRBJ2-2; 8 positions match TRBD1. Trimming at V came to 5 bases and at J to 5 bases, leaving 13 bases not matched to a gene. This CDR3 is 17 amino acids long. Germline values: CDR1 SGHAT, CDR2 FQNNGV. Here the CDR3 reads CASSPAPGQAGTGELFF. The CDR3 nucleotides are TGTGCCAGCAGCCCAGCTCCGGGACAGGCGGGAACCGGGGAGCTGTTTTTT.

This clonotype was seen only a few times. The CDR3 reads CASSLAPLEPQHF. As DNA, the CDR3 is TGTGCCAGCAGCTTAGCCCCACTGGAGCCCCAGCATTTT. This chain links TRBV7-2 with TRBJ1-5; no reliable D call. Trimming took 0 bases from V and 8 from J, leaving 8 bases between them. Germline V gene data show CDR1 as SGHTA and CDR2 as FQGNSA. The CDR3 runs to 13 residues. Filled out from reference TRBV7-2 and TRBJ1-5, the complete variable domain reads GAGVSQSPSNKVTEKGKDVELRCDPISGHTALYWYRQSLGQGLEFLIYFQGNSAPDKSGLPSDRFSAERTGGSVSTLTIQRTQQEDSAVYLCASSLAPLEPQHFGDGTRLSIL.